This T cell receptor (beta chain) appears in the sequencing data of a study of cytomegalovirus exposure and HLA in healthy donors. The study's findings and limits: A missense variant in DCLRE1C was later tied to TCR beta V- and J-gene trimming. The study recorded more than 150 TCR beta chains that were cytomegalovirus-associated.

PCR used 60 Vbeta primers and 13 Jbeta primers. TCRdb's copy holds only in-frame clones and misses some; the assay was immunoSEQ multiplex PCR. In the table there are 150,000 to 200,000 clones, around 77% of which are singletons. The CDR3 runs 14 residues. Germline CDR1 reads LGHNA; CDR2 reads YSLEER. V dropped 1 base and J dropped 1 base, with 7 bases sitting between them. With regard to this clone: Its antigen is unknown.

Material for sequencing was PBMCs. The chain has TRBV4-3 and TRBJ1-1; no firm D call. This receptor was identified in a woman aged 25 to 39 in good health and CMV-seropositive. The chain's CDR3 is CASSQGLPNTEAFF. The DNA for the CDR3 is TGCGCCAGCAGCCAAGGACTCCCGAACACTGAAGCTTTCTTT.